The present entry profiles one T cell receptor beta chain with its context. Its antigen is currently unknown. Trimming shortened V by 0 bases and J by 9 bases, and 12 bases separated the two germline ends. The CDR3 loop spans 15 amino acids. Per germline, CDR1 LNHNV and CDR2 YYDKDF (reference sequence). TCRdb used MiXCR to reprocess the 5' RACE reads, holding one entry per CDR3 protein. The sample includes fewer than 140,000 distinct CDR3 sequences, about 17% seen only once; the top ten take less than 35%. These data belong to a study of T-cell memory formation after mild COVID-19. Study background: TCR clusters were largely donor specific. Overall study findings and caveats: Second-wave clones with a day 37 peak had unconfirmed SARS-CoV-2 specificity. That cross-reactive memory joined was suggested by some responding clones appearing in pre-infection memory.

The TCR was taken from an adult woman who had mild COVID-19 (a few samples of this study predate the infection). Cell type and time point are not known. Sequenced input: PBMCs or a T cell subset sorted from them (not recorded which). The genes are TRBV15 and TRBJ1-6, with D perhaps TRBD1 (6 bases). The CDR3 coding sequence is TGTGCCACCAGCAGAGATTCGGGGGGGCCTTCACCCCTCCACTTT. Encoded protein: CATSRDSGGPSPLHF.